A selection of T cell receptor beta chains follows, all from one sample in a study of multiple sclerosis patients with progressive multifocal leukoencephalopathy. TCRdb's table, derived via immunoSEQ multiplex PCR, lists solely in-frame clones and lacks some. The sample records more than 30,000 clones, around 89% being singletons. Specimen: PBMCs. The receptors shown here come from a human donor with multiple sclerosis. Each CDR3 is given with its conserved first and last residue. The order of the fields is J gene, CDR3 length, D gene, V gene, CDR3 protein. The D gene is left open where the match is weak.

j_call: TRBJ1-1; cdr3_length: 15; d_call: .; v_call: TRBV6-1; cdr3_aa: CASSAVQGKETEAFF
j_call: TRBJ1-3; cdr3_length: 11; d_call: .; v_call: TRBV28; cdr3_aa: CASSLGNTIYF
j_call: TRBJ1-2; cdr3_length: 15; d_call: .; v_call: TRBV15; cdr3_aa: CATSTGGDTNYGYTF
j_call: TRBJ2-5; cdr3_length: 16; d_call: TRBD2; v_call: TRBV7-2; cdr3_aa: CVSSWTSGRASETQYF
j_call: TRBJ1-3; cdr3_length: 13; d_call: .; v_call: TRBV2; cdr3_aa: CASSGAPGNTIYF
j_call: TRBJ2-5; cdr3_length: 14; d_call: .; v_call: TRBV29-1; cdr3_aa: CSATRPLNQETQYF
j_call: TRBJ2-6; cdr3_length: 14; d_call: .; v_call: TRBV28; cdr3_aa: CASSGRPGANVLTF
j_call: TRBJ2-5; cdr3_length: 15; d_call: TRBD2; v_call: TRBV6-1; cdr3_aa: CASSVDSGLQETQYF
j_call: TRBJ1-5; cdr3_length: 19; d_call: .; v_call: TRBV6-4; cdr3_aa: CASSHVLGRRCYSNQPQHF
j_call: TRBJ1-2; cdr3_length: 13; d_call: TRBD1; v_call: TRBV5-1; cdr3_aa: CASSLGTGYGYTF
j_call: TRBJ1-1; cdr3_length: 14; d_call: TRBD1; v_call: TRBV29-1; cdr3_aa: CSYNLGTGDTEAFF
j_call: TRBJ1-5; cdr3_length: 16; d_call: .; v_call: TRBV2; cdr3_aa: CASSDPRGYSNQPQHF
j_call: TRBJ2-3; cdr3_length: 13; d_call: .; v_call: TRBV30; cdr3_aa: CAWGRDGTDTQYF
j_call: TRBJ1-2; cdr3_length: 14; d_call: TRBD1; v_call: TRBV5-1; cdr3_aa: CASSNRGREDGYTF
j_call: TRBJ2-7; cdr3_length: 15; d_call: .; v_call: TRBV5-4; cdr3_aa: CASSPTASPRDEQYF
j_call: TRBJ2-1; cdr3_length: 16; d_call: TRBD1; v_call: TRBV7-2; cdr3_aa: CASSLFFSGGYNEQFF
j_call: TRBJ2-1; cdr3_length: 16; d_call: TRBD2; v_call: TRBV28; cdr3_aa: CASSLWGLGSRNEQFF
j_call: TRBJ2-2; cdr3_length: 15; d_call: .; v_call: TRBV29-1; cdr3_aa: CSAGLGGGNTGELFF
j_call: TRBJ1-2; cdr3_length: 17; d_call: TRBD1; v_call: TRBV27; cdr3_aa: CASSLSGGRGPNYGYTF
j_call: TRBJ2-1; cdr3_length: 14; d_call: TRBD2; v_call: TRBV5-1; cdr3_aa: CASSLGREGNEQFF
j_call: TRBJ1-2; cdr3_length: 15; d_call: .; v_call: TRBV5-4; cdr3_aa: CASSSSQGANYGYTF
j_call: TRBJ2-7; cdr3_length: 14; d_call: .; v_call: TRBV5-1; cdr3_aa: CASSRSGTYYEQYF
j_call: TRBJ1-1; cdr3_length: 13; d_call: TRBD1; v_call: TRBV18; cdr3_aa: CASSPDRGLEAFF
j_call: TRBJ1-1; cdr3_length: 15; d_call: .; v_call: TRBV7-2; cdr3_aa: CASSPPRDGGTEAFF
j_call: TRBJ1-1; cdr3_length: 10; d_call: TRBD1; v_call: TRBV29-1; cdr3_aa: CSGDRGEAFF
j_call: TRBJ2-4; cdr3_length: 13; d_call: .; v_call: TRBV6-6; cdr3_aa: CASRPLWEDIQYF
j_call: TRBJ2-1; cdr3_length: 15; d_call: .; v_call: TRBV19; cdr3_aa: CASSTSGTTYNEQFF
j_call: TRBJ1-2; cdr3_length: 13; d_call: .; v_call: TRBV27; cdr3_aa: CASSLRKNYGYTF
j_call: TRBJ2-3; cdr3_length: 14; d_call: .; v_call: TRBV27; cdr3_aa: CASSNLVIAETQYF
j_call: TRBJ1-1; cdr3_length: 15; d_call: .; v_call: TRBV28; cdr3_aa: CASTRRAGYNTEAFF
j_call: TRBJ1-2; cdr3_length: 14; d_call: .; v_call: TRBV7-2; cdr3_aa: CASSLAGGNYGYTF
j_call: TRBJ1-1; cdr3_length: 15; d_call: .; v_call: TRBV9; cdr3_aa: CASSPRAGGNTEAFF
j_call: TRBJ2-6; cdr3_length: 18; d_call: .; v_call: TRBV9; cdr3_aa: CASNFTYSNQSRANVLTF
j_call: TRBJ1-2; cdr3_length: 16; d_call: TRBD1; v_call: TRBV2; cdr3_aa: CASSEWARGENYGYTF
j_call: TRBJ2-2; cdr3_length: 15; d_call: .; v_call: TRBV11-2; cdr3_aa: CASSLEVNPTGELFF